The entry that follows covers one T cell receptor (beta chain) sequence. The V and J ends lost 9 bases and 9 bases, in that order; junction bases with no gene match: 9. Germline V gene data show CDR1 as LNHDA and CDR2 as SQIVND (reference sequence). The CDR3 is made up of 14 amino acids. Sequencing used immunoSEQ multiplex PCR; TCRdb keeps in-frame clones, though not all of them. The data show some 33,000 clones, about 88% seen once. This record comes from a study of T cell changes during pregnancy in multiple sclerosis. The rearrangement joins TRBV19 to TRBJ2-3, with 13 bases lining up with TRBD2. The specimen comprised CD8+ T cells from peripheral blood mononuclear cells, sampled in the third trimester of pregnancy. The TCR originated in a female donor with multiple sclerosis, enrolled in a pregnancy study. The CDR3 DNA reads as TGTGCCAGCGCCGGACTAGCGGGAGTGGAGACGCAGTATTTT. This sequence encodes CASAGLAGVETQYF.